The clone carrying this TCR beta chain was counted a few times. No antigen is known for it. Unique molecular identifiers had been added to the TCR beta cDNA libraries. TCRdb passed the PCR reads through MiXCR, listing each CDR3 protein once. This table has 350,000 to 500,000 distinct CDR3 sequences, roughly 40% appearing once. The data were taken from a study of post-analysis software for immune sequencing data. Across the study: Relapsing-remitting, secondary progressive and progressive-relapsing multiple sclerosis courses were included. Study-level points and caveats: Higher frequency in patients than in controls was seen for about five TRBV segments, with TRBV5-6, TRBV5-1 and TRBV20-1 among them. Controls significantly exceeded multiple sclerosis patients in normalized Chao1 diversity.

With 5 bases clipped from V and 8 bases from J, the junction kept 9 bases outside the gene matches. The length of the CDR3 is 15 residues. CDR1 is SNHLY and CDR2 is FYNNEI in the germline V gene. The clonotype originates from a girl aged 2 to 9 with multiple sclerosis. The sample comprised blood. The gene calls are TRBV2 and TRBJ2-1; 10 bases are shared with TRBD1. CDR3 nucleotides: TGTGCCAGCAGTATTGACAGGGGGCGGCCCCATGAGCAGTTCTTC. It specifies CASSIDRGRPHEQFF.